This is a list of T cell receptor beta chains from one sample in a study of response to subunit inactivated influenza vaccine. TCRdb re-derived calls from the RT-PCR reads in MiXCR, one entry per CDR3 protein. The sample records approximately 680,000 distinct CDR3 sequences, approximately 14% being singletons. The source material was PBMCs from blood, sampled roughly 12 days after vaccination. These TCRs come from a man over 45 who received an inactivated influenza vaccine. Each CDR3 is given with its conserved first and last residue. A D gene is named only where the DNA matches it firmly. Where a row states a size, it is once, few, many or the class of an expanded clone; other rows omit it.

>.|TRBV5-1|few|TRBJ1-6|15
CASSLDTGWGSPLHF
TGCGCCAGCAGCTTGGATACAGGGTGGGGTTCACCCCTCCACTTT
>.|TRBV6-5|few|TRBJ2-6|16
CASSLRPAALANVLTF
TGTGCCAGCAGTTTGCGGCCGGCCGCCTTGGCCAACGTCCTGACTTTC
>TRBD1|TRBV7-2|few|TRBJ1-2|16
CASSLGTGSGRRDYTF
TGTGCCAGCAGCTTAGGGACAGGGTCAGGTCGAAGGGACTACACCTTC
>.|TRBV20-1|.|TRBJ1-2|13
CSAITGSYYGYTF
TGCAGTGCTATTACAGGATCGTACTATGGCTACACCTTC
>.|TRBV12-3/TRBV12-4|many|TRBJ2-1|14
CASSLGTPTNEQFF
TGTGCCAGCAGTTTAGGGACCCCGACCAATGAGCAGTTCTTC
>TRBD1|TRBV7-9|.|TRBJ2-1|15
CASSREGAGSAEQFF
TGTGCCAGCAGCCGCGAGGGGGCCGGATCGGCTGAGCAGTTCTTC
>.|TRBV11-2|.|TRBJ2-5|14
CASSRGWLGETQYF
TGTGCCAGCAGCCGAGGTTGGCTGGGGGAGACCCAGTACTTC
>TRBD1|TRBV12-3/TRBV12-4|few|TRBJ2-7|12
CASRPDRVEQYF
TGTGCCAGCAGACCTGACAGGGTCGAGCAGTACTTC
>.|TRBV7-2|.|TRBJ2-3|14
CASSLGVRTDTQYF
TGTGCCAGCAGCTTAGGGGTCAGAACAGATACGCAGTATTTT
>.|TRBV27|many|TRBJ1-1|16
CASSPTVATMNTEAFF
TGTGCCAGCAGCCCCACCGTAGCGACGATGAACACTGAAGCTTTCTTT
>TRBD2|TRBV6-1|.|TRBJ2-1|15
CASRPGTSSYNEQFF
TGTGCCAGCAGGCCCGGGACTAGCTCCTACAATGAGCAGTTCTTC
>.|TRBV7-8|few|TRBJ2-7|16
CASSLQHQSTGYEQYF
TGTGCCAGCAGCTTACAACACCAATCGACCGGCTACGAGCAGTACTTC
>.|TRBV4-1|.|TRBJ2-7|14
CASSQDGLAHEQYF
TGCGCCAGCAGCCAAGATGGCCTAGCCCACGAGCAGTACTTC
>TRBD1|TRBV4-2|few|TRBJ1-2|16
CASSQVGDSVRNGYTF
TGTGCCAGCAGCCAAGTCGGGGACAGCGTGAGGAATGGCTACACCTTC
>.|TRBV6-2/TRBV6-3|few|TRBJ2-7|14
CASSYPNRDYEQYF
TGTGCCAGCAGTTACCCGAACAGGGACTACGAGCAGTACTTC
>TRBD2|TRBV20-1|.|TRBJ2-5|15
CSARDMAGGPETQYF
TGCAGTGCTAGAGATATGGCGGGAGGGCCAGAGACCCAGTACTTC
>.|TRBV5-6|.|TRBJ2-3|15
CASSARAGSTDTQYF
TGTGCCAGCAGCGCTCGAGCGGGTAGCACAGATACGCAGTATTTT
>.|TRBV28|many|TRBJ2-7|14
CASSWFRETYEQYF
TGTGCCAGCAGTTGGTTCAGGGAGACCTACGAGCAGTACTTC
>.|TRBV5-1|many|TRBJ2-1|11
CASSLLAEQFF
TGCGCCAGCAGCTTGTTGGCTGAGCAGTTCTTC
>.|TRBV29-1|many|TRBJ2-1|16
CSVEDRFSRSGDEQFF
TGCAGCGTTGAAGATCGGTTTTCGCGGAGTGGGGATGAGCAGTTCTTC
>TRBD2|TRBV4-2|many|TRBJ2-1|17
CASSQEAGLAADNEQFF
TGTGCCAGCAGCCAAGAGGCAGGACTAGCGGCCGACAATGAGCAGTTCTTC
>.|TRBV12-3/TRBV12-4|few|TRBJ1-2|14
CASSLPLQGRGYTF
TGTGCCAGCAGTTTACCCCTGCAGGGAAGAGGCTACACCTTC
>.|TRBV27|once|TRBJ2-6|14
CASRVISGANVLTF
TGTGCCAGCAGAGTTATTTCTGGGGCCAACGTCCTGACTTTC